This is a list of T cell receptor beta chains from one sample in a study of T cell repertoires in cytomegalovirus infection. TCRdb recomputed calls from the reads with MiXCR, one row per CDR3 protein. The table has 200,000 to 250,000 distinct CDR3 sequences, 6% to 8% seen once. The sequenced sample was PBMCs. These receptors were obtained from a human donor in good health (CMV status not recorded). Some clones in this sample may be carry-over from other donors' samples. The CDR3 runs from the conserved cysteine through the conserved F or W. Each record gives: V gene, CDR3 length, D gene, CDR3 protein. A D gene is named only where the DNA matches it firmly.

>TRBV28|16|TRBD2
CASRTGTSGGSYEQYF
>TRBV7-2|14|.
CASSSPPVLETQYF
>TRBV12-3/TRBV12-4|12|.
CASSGELYGYTF
>TRBV19|14|.
CASSARRSGNTIYF
>TRBV7-2|16|TRBD1
CASSPRTGQLSYGYTF
>TRBV19|11|.
CASIVRDEQFF
>TRBV7-2|12|.
CASSFHNTEAFF
>TRBV6-2/TRBV6-3|15|.
CASSYGGGFTGELFF
>TRBV7-2|15|.
CASSPRPPGGETQYF
>TRBV30|14|TRBD1
CAWDIPGQVPEQYF
>TRBV2|15|TRBD2
CASSLGLAGANEQFF
>TRBV6-2/TRBV6-3|12|.
CASSSSVGEQFF
>TRBV29-1|17|TRBD1
CSVDSFGTGGASGGYTF
>TRBV12-3/TRBV12-4|16|TRBD1
CASRGQVSSYNSPLHF
>TRBV6-6|12|.
CASTSSQETQYF
>TRBV7-2|15|.
CASSLDAGGFDGYTF
>TRBV6-2/TRBV6-3|13|.
CASSYSQGKGAFF
>TRBV11-3|17|.
CASSLVVGTANTGELFF
>TRBV28|11|.
CASSPGRKLFF
>TRBV4-1|15|.
CASRLSAVVTDTQYF
>TRBV12-3/TRBV12-4|16|TRBD1
CASSLSGGLVGQPQHF
>TRBV4-2|16|TRBD2
CASSYPSSGGANEQFF
>TRBV5-1|15|TRBD2
CASSSETSGYNEQFF
>TRBV29-1|13|.
CSVEGTPTNIQYF
>TRBV6-2/TRBV6-3|15|TRBD2
CASSVGLPYTDTQYF
>TRBV7-2|12|.
CASSSPRSPLHF